A single sample is the source of the 3 T cell receptor beta chains below, sequenced in a study of tumor-infiltrating lymphocytes in primary liver carcinoma. Both RNA and DNA were isolated together from approximately 22-30 mg of bulk tissue that had not been sorted. Making TCR beta cDNA involved 400 to 600 ng total RNA and a constant-region primer. Each TCR beta library was derived from three nested multiplex PCR rounds that employed slightly modified ARM-PCR. The first two PCR rounds used TRBV1-TRBV30 forward primers with a C-beta reverse primer, around 10 cycles each. MiXCR was run by TCRdb on the multiplex PCR reads, yielding one entry per CDR3 protein. The sample holds under 200,000 distinct CDR3 sequences, about 85% seen once. What was sequenced was tumor tissue from primary liver carcinoma. The receptors shown here come from a man between 35 and 55 years old with primary liver carcinoma and hepatitis B virus infection.

As concerns this clonotype: One end of the junction varies from germline; a read error may be responsible. The chain is built from TRBV6-2 or TRBV6-3 and TRBJ2-3; 8 bases agree with TRBD2. The CDR3 consists of 13 residues. Germline V lookup: CDR1 MNHEY, CDR2 SVGEGT. In DNA form, the CDR3 reads TGTACCAGTTCCGCTGGGACTAGAACCCCACAGAATTTT. Its protein product is CTSSAGTRTPQNF.

The table lists this clonotype with a count of one. The chain carries TRBV6-6 and TRBJ1-5; possible D gene TRBD1, 6 bases. The CDR3 is 14 residues long. Trimming took off 7 bases at V and 8 bases at J, with 18 bases between the two ends. Per germline, CDR1 MNHNY and CDR2 SVGAGI (reference sequence). The CDR3 DNA follows: TGTGCCAGCACCATAGGGGGGGAGAATGAGCCCCAGCATTTT. It specifies CASTIGGENEPQHF.

The chain has TRBV11-2 and TRBJ2-2; 10 bases map to TRBD1. Germline CDR1 and CDR2: SGHAT and FQNNGV. This CDR3 comprises 15 residues. V shed 7 bases and J 7 bases; nucleotides not matched to a gene: 9. CDR3: CASNLGTGVSGELFF. The CDR3 DNA is TGTGCCAGCAACTTGGGGACAGGGGTGAGCGGGGAGCTGTTTTTT.